The entry below describes one TCR beta chain. This sample is drawn from a study of blood T cell repertoires in COVID-19. The junction had 5 bases not matched to a gene; V was cut back by 3 bases and J by 0 bases. CDR3 length: 17 residues. CDR1 SEHNR and CDR2 FQNEAQ come from the germline V gene (reference sequence). Some clones are missing from TCRdb's copy, which holds only in-frame ones; the method was immunoSEQ multiplex PCR. The table has approximately 160,000 clones, approximately 91% seen once. The sequence derives from a man in his fifties with acute or convalescent COVID-19. V is TRBV7-9 and J is TRBJ2-6, with 7 positions matching TRBD1. Sequencing used peripheral blood. CDR3 in DNA: TGTGCCAGCAGCTTTAGGACAGGACGCTCTGGGGCCAACGTCCTGACTTTC. The encoded protein is CASSFRTGRSGANVLTF.